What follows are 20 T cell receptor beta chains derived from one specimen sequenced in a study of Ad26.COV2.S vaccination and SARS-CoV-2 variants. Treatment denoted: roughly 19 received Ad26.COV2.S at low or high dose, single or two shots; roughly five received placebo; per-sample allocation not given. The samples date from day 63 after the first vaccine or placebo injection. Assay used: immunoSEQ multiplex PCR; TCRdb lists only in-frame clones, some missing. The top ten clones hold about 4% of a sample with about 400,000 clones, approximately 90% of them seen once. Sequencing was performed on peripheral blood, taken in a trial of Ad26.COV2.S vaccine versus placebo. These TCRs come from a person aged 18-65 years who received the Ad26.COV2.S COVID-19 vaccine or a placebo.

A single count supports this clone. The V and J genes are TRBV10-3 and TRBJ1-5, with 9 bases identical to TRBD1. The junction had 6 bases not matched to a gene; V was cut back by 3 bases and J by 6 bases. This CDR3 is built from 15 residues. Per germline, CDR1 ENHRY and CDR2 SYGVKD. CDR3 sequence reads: CAISDTDRGGQPQHF. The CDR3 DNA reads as TGTGCCATCAGTGATACGGACAGGGGTGGTCAGCCCCAGCATTTT.

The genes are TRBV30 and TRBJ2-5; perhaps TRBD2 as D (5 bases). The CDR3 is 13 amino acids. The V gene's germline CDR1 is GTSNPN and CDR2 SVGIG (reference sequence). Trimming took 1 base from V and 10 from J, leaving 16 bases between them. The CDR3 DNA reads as TGTGCCTGGAGTGAAACACTCGAACGGGGCCAGTACTTC. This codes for CAWSETLERGQYF.

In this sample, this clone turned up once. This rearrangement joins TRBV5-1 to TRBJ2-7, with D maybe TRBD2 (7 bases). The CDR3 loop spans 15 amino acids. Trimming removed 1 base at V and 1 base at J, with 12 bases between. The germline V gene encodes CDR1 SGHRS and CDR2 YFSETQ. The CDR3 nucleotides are TGCGCCAGCAGCTTGAACGGGGGGACATCCTACGAGCAGTACTTC. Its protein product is CASSLNGGTSYEQYF.

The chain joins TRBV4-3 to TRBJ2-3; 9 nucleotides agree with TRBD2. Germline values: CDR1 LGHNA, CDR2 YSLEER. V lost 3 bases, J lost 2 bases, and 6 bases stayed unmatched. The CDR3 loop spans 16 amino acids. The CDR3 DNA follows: TGCGCCAGCAGCCAGGCCCTAGCGGGGATCACAGATACGCAGTATTTT. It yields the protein CASSQALAGITDTQYF.

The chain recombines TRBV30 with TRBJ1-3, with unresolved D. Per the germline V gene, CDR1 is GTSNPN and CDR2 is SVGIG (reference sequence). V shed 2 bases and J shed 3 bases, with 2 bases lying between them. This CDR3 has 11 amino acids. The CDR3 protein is CAWSLGNTIYF. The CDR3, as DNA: TGTGCCTGGAGTCTTGGAAACACCATATATTTT.

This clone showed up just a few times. The CDR3 DNA sequence: TGCGCCAGCAGCGAGGCGGGATCTGGCTACACCTTC. Protein sequence: CASSEAGSGYTF. The chain employs TRBV5-1 and TRBJ1-2; D remains ambiguous. Germline CDR1 and CDR2: SGHRS and YFSETQ. The CDR3 is made up of 12 amino acids. V dropped 4 bases and J dropped 7 bases, with 11 bases sitting between them.

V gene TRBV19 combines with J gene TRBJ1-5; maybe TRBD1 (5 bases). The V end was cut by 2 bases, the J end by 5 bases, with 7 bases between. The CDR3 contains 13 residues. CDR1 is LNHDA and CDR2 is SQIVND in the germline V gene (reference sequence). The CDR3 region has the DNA TGTGCCAGTAGTATAACGGGGGATCAGCCCCAGCATTTT. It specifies CASSITGDQPQHF.

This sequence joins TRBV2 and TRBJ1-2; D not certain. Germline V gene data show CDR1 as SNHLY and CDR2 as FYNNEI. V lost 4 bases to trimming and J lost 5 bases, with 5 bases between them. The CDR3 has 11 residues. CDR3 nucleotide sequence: TGTGCCAGCAGTGTGGGTTATGGCTACACCTTC. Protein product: CASSVGYGYTF. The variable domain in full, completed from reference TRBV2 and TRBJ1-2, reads EPEVTQTPSHQVTQMGQEVILRCVPISNHLYFYWYRQILGQKVEFLVSFYNNEISEKSEIFDDQFSVERPDGSNFTLKIRSTKLEDSAMYFCASSVGYGYTFGSGTRLTVV.

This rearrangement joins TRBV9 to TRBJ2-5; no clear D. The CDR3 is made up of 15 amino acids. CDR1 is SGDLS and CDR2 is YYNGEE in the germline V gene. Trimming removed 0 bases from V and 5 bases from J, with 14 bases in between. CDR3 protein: CASSVDEEIGETQYF. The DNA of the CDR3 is TGTGCCAGCAGCGTAGACGAGGAAATCGGGGAGACCCAGTACTTC.

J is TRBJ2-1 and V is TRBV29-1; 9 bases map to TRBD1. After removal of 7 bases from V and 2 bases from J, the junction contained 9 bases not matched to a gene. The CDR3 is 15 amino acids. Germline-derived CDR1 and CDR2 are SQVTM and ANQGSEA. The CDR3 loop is CSADPGTGTYNEQFF. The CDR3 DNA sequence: TGCAGCGCCGACCCCGGGACAGGGACCTACAATGAGCAGTTCTTC.

Written as DNA, the CDR3 is TGTGCCAGCAGCGATAAGGGACTAGCTTACGAGCAGTACTTC. Translated: CASSDKGLAYEQYF. This chain links TRBV11-2 with TRBJ2-7; TRBD2 matches at 9 bases. The J segment lost 4 bases and the V segment lost 5 bases, leaving 6 bases of the junction unmatched. This CDR3 region has 14 residues. Germline CDR1 reads SGHAT; CDR2 reads FQNNGV.

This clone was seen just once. The chain's CDR3 is CASSWGPETQYF. DNA for the CDR3: TGTGCCAGCAGTTGGGGTCCTGAGACCCAGTACTTC. The V and J genes are TRBV6-6 and TRBJ2-5; D is ambiguous. Per germline, CDR1 MNHNY and CDR2 SVGAGI (reference sequence). V was clipped by 4 bases and J by 5 bases, with 8 bases between them. This CDR3 is built from 12 residues.

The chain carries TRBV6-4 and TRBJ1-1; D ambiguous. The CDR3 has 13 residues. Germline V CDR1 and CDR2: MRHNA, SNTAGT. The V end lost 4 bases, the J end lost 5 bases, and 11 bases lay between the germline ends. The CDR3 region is CASSASPVTEAFF. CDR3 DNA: TGTGCCAGCAGTGCCTCACCAGTGACTGAAGCTTTCTTT.

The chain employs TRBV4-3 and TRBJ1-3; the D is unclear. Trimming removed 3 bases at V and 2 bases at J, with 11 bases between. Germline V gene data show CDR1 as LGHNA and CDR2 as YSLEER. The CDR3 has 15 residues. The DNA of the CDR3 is TGCGCCAGCAGCCAGGTTCGGGTGCCTGGAAACACCATATATTTT. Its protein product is CASSQVRVPGNTIYF.

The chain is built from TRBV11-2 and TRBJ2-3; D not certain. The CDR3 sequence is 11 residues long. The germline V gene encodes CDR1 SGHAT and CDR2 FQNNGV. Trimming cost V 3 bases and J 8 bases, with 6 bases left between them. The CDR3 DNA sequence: TGTGCCAGCAGCTTGGCAGGTACGCAGTATTTT. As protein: CASSLAGTQYF. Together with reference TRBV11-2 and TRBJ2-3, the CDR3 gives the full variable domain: EAGVAQSPRYKIIEKRQSVAFWCNPISGHATLYWYQQILGQGPKLLIQFQNNGVVDDSQLPKDRFSAERLKGVDSTLKIQPAKLEDSAVYLCASSLAGTQYFGPGTRLTVL.

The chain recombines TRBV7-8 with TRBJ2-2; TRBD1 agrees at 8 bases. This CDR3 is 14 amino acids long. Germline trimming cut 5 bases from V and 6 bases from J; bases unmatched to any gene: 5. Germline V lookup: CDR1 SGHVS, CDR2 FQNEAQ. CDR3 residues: CASSLQQGAGELFF. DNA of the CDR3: TGTGCCAGCAGCCTACAACAGGGGGCCGGGGAGCTGTTTTTT.

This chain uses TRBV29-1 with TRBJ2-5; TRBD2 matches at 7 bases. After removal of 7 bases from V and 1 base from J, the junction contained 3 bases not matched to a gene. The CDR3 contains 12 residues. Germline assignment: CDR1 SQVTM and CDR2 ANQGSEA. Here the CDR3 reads CSGSGGQETQYF. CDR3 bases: TGCAGCGGTTCGGGGGGCCAAGAGACCCAGTACTTC.

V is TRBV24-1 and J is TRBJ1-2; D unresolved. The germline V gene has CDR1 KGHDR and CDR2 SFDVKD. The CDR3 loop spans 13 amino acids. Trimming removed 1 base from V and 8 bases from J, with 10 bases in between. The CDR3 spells CATSDFRGDGYTF. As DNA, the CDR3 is TGTGCCACCAGTGATTTCCGGGGAGACGGCTACACCTTC.

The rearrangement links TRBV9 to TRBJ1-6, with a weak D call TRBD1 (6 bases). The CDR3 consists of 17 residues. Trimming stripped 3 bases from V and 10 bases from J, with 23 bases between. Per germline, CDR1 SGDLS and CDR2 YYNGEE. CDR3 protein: CASSARQPGAIGSPLHF. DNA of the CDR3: TGTGCCAGCAGCGCCCGACAGCCGGGGGCCATTGGATCACCCCTCCACTTT. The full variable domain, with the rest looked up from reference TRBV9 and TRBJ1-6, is DSGVTQTPKHLITATGQRVTLRCSPRSGDLSVYWYQQSLDQGLQFLIQYYNGEERAKGNILERFSAQQFPDLHSELNLSSLELGDSALYFCASSARQPGAIGSPLHFGNGTRLTVT.

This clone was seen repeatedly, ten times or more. The CDR3, as DNA: TGTGCCAGCAGCTTAGAATGGGGCACTGAAGCTTTCTTT. Translating gives CASSLEWGTEAFF. This chain joins TRBV11-3 and TRBJ1-1; D not resolved. This CDR3 is 13 amino acids long. Trimming pared 0 bases from V and 4 bases from J, leaving 6 bases between. Germline-derived CDR1 and CDR2 are SGHNT and YENEEA.